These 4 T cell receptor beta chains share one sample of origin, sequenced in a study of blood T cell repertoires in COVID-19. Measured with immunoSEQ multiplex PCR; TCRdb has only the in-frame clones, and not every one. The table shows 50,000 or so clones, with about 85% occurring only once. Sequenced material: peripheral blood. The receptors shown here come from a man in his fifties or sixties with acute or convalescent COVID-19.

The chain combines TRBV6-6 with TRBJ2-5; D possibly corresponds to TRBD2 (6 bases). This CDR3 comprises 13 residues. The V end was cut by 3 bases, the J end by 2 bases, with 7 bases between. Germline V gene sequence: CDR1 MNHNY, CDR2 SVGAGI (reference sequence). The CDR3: CASSYGGQETQYF. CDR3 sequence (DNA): TGTGCCAGCAGTTATGGGGGGCAAGAGACCCAGTACTTC.

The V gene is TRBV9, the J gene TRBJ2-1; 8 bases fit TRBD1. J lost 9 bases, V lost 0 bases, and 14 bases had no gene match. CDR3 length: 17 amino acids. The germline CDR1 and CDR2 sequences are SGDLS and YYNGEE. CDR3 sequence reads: CASSVGFNFRGQGEQFF. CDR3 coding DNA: TGTGCCAGCAGCGTAGGCTTTAACTTCAGGGGGCAGGGTGAGCAGTTCTTC.

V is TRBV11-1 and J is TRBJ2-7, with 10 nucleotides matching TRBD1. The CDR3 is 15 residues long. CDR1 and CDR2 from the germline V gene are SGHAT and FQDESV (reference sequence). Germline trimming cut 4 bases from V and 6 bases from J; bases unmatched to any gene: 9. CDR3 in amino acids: CASSSPGQGSTEQYF. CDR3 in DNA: TGTGCCAGCAGCTCTCCGGGACAGGGGTCCACCGAGCAGTACTTC.

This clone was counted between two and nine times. The CDR3 bases are TGTGCCAGCAGTTTCAGTCCCGCGAACACCGGGGAGCTGTTTTTT. As protein: CASSFSPANTGELFF. This rearrangement joins TRBV27 to TRBJ2-2; the D is unclear. This CDR3 region has 15 residues. Germline CDR1 MNHEY, CDR2 SMNVEV (reference sequence). The V end was cut by 3 bases, the J end by 0 bases, with 8 bases between.